The rows below give T cell receptor beta chains drawn from one sample of a study of blood T cells in healthy people across ages. One entry per CDR3 protein, called by TCRdb with MiXCR from the 5' RACE reads. The table shows fewer than 1.5 million distinct CDR3 sequences, with 42% occurring only once. Sequenced material: blood. The source of these receptors is a woman under 30 in good health. Both conserved end residues are part of each CDR3. A D gene is named only where the DNA matches it firmly. Only part of the rows carry a size: once, few, many, or a class if the clone is expanded.

CDR3aa: CAWSVALTSGSHTQYF
CDR3nt: TGTGCCTGGAGTGTTGCTTTAACTAGCGGGAGTCATACGCAGTATTTT
len: 16
v_gene: TRBV30
j_gene: TRBJ2-3
abundance: -
d_gene: TRBD2

CDR3aa: CAISEGGVVQNEQYF
CDR3nt: TGTGCCATCAGTGAGGGGGGGGTCGTTCAGAACGAGCAGTACTTC
len: 15
v_gene: TRBV10-3
j_gene: TRBJ2-7
abundance: few
d_gene: TRBD2

CDR3aa: CASSLSRRIGQTEKLFF
CDR3nt: TGTGCCAGCAGCTTATCGAGGAGGATAGGACAGACAGAAAAACTGTTTTTT
len: 17
v_gene: TRBV7-9
j_gene: TRBJ1-4
abundance: once
d_gene: -

CDR3aa: CASSFTSGSGDEQFF
CDR3nt: TGTGCCAGCAGTTTCACTAGCGGGAGTGGCGATGAGCAGTTCTTC
len: 15
v_gene: TRBV12-3/TRBV12-4
j_gene: TRBJ2-1
abundance: -
d_gene: TRBD2

CDR3aa: CAGSPSGQGRDTQYF
CDR3nt: TGTGCCGGCAGCCCCTCGGGACAGGGGAGAGATACGCAGTATTTT
len: 15
v_gene: TRBV7-3
j_gene: TRBJ2-3
abundance: -
d_gene: TRBD1

CDR3aa: CASSIGTLSYEQYF
CDR3nt: TGTGCCAGTAGTATAGGCACTCTCTCCTACGAGCAGTACTTC
len: 14
v_gene: TRBV19
j_gene: TRBJ2-7
abundance: -
d_gene: -

CDR3aa: CASSPGQEGFRLEQFF
CDR3nt: TGTGCCAGCAGCCCCGGACAGGAGGGTTTTAGGCTAGAGCAGTTCTTC
len: 16
v_gene: TRBV7-3
j_gene: TRBJ2-1
abundance: -
d_gene: -

CDR3aa: CATSREGQEKLFF
CDR3nt: TGTGCCACCAGCAGAGAGGGGCAGGAAAAACTGTTTTTT
len: 13
v_gene: TRBV15
j_gene: TRBJ1-4
abundance: -
d_gene: -

CDR3aa: CASTFGGYNSPLHF
CDR3nt: TGTGCCAGCACCTTTGGGGGCTATAATTCACCCCTCCACTTT
len: 14
v_gene: TRBV12-3/TRBV12-4
j_gene: TRBJ1-6
abundance: -
d_gene: -

CDR3aa: CASSLKYSGNTIYF
CDR3nt: TGTGCCAGCAGTTTAAAGTACTCTGGAAACACCATATATTTT
len: 14
v_gene: TRBV12-3/TRBV12-4
j_gene: TRBJ1-3
abundance: -
d_gene: -

CDR3aa: CASSQDRRAGPQYF
CDR3nt: TGTGCCAGCAGCCAAGATAGGCGCGCGGGTCCTCAGTACTTC
len: 14
v_gene: TRBV3-1
j_gene: TRBJ2-4
abundance: -
d_gene: -

CDR3aa: CASSRGQSQETQYF
CDR3nt: TGTGCCAGCAGCAGGGGACAGTCACAAGAGACCCAGTACTTC
len: 14
v_gene: TRBV7-9
j_gene: TRBJ2-5
abundance: few
d_gene: TRBD1

CDR3aa: CSASPHNYEQYF
CDR3nt: TGCAGTGCTAGCCCACACAACTACGAGCAGTACTTC
len: 12
v_gene: TRBV20-1
j_gene: TRBJ2-7
abundance: few
d_gene: -

CDR3aa: CAITNTGRGKWYEQYF
CDR3nt: TGTGCCATCACCAATACCGGACGGGGGAAATGGTACGAGCAGTACTTC
len: 16
v_gene: TRBV10-3
j_gene: TRBJ2-7
abundance: -
d_gene: -

CDR3aa: CASSLATTAWETQYF
CDR3nt: TGTGCCAGCAGCTTAGCCACGACAGCTTGGGAGACCCAGTACTTC
len: 15
v_gene: TRBV7-9
j_gene: TRBJ2-5
abundance: -
d_gene: -

CDR3aa: CASSLDALVAGGRSQETQYF
CDR3nt: TGTGCCAGCAGCTTAGACGCATTGGTAGCGGGGGGCCGAAGCCAAGAGACCCAGTACTTC
len: 20
v_gene: TRBV11-2
j_gene: TRBJ2-5
abundance: -
d_gene: TRBD2

CDR3aa: CASSPLPSSGEQFF
CDR3nt: TGTGCTAGCAGCCCCCTCCCTAGCTCGGGTGAGCAGTTCTTC
len: 14
v_gene: TRBV7-7
j_gene: TRBJ2-1
abundance: few
d_gene: -

CDR3aa: CASSQWEGGGSRETQYF
CDR3nt: TGTGCCAGCAGCCAATGGGAGGGAGGGGGTTCGCGTGAGACCCAGTACTTC
len: 17
v_gene: TRBV3-1
j_gene: TRBJ2-5
abundance: -
d_gene: -

CDR3aa: CASTRRSGMGETQYF
CDR3nt: TGTGCCAGCACCCGTCGAAGCGGGATGGGGGAGACCCAGTACTTC
len: 15
v_gene: TRBV12-3/TRBV12-4
j_gene: TRBJ2-5
abundance: -
d_gene: TRBD2

CDR3aa: CASSQVGQGRTEAFF
CDR3nt: TGTGCCAGCAGCCAAGTTGGCCAGGGTCGAACTGAAGCTTTCTTT
len: 15
v_gene: TRBV4-2
j_gene: TRBJ1-1
abundance: -
d_gene: -

CDR3aa: CSARENGRDYNEQFF
CDR3nt: TGCAGTGCTAGAGAAAACGGGAGGGACTACAATGAGCAGTTCTTC
len: 15
v_gene: TRBV20-1
j_gene: TRBJ2-1
abundance: few
d_gene: TRBD2

CDR3aa: CSAQGTGALYNEQFF
CDR3nt: TGCAGTGCTCAAGGGACAGGGGCCCTCTACAATGAGCAGTTCTTC
len: 15
v_gene: TRBV20-1
j_gene: TRBJ2-1
abundance: -
d_gene: TRBD1

CDR3aa: CASSNSGQGGNGYTF
CDR3nt: TGTGCCAGTAGTAACTCCGGACAGGGCGGCAATGGCTACACCTTC
len: 15
v_gene: TRBV19
j_gene: TRBJ1-2
abundance: -
d_gene: TRBD1

CDR3aa: CASSPRDPGYGYTF
CDR3nt: TGTGCCAGCAGTCCAAGGGATCCGGGCTATGGCTACACCTTC
len: 14
v_gene: TRBV6-6
j_gene: TRBJ1-2
abundance: -
d_gene: -

CDR3aa: CSAGRGEGGYTF
CDR3nt: TGCAGTGCTGGACGGGGCGAGGGAGGCTACACCTTC
len: 12
v_gene: TRBV20-1
j_gene: TRBJ1-2
abundance: few
d_gene: -

CDR3aa: CASSEVFTGGTKEKLFF
CDR3nt: TGTGCCAGCAGTGAAGTTTTCACAGGGGGCACAAAGGAAAAACTGTTTTTT
len: 17
v_gene: TRBV2
j_gene: TRBJ1-4
abundance: -
d_gene: TRBD1

CDR3aa: CASSSLQSLTYEQYF
CDR3nt: TGTGCCAGCAGTTCTTTACAGTCCCTTACCTACGAGCAGTACTTC
len: 15
v_gene: TRBV28
j_gene: TRBJ2-7
abundance: -
d_gene: -

CDR3aa: CASSHPGTINQPQHF
CDR3nt: TGCGCCAGCAGCCATCCCGGGACGATCAATCAGCCCCAGCATTTT
len: 15
v_gene: TRBV4-1
j_gene: TRBJ1-5
abundance: few
d_gene: -

CDR3aa: CASSYPGLAGGLDNEQFF
CDR3nt: TGCGCCAGCAGCTACCCGGGACTAGCGGGGGGCCTCGACAATGAGCAGTTCTTC
len: 18
v_gene: TRBV4-1
j_gene: TRBJ2-1
abundance: few
d_gene: TRBD2

CDR3aa: CAISPSLAGMGNEQYF
CDR3nt: TGTGCCATCAGTCCAAGCCTAGCGGGAATGGGTAACGAGCAGTACTTC
len: 16
v_gene: TRBV10-3
j_gene: TRBJ2-7
abundance: -
d_gene: TRBD2

CDR3aa: CSVDRDIGYTF
CDR3nt: TGCAGCGTGGACCGGGACATCGGCTACACCTTC
len: 11
v_gene: TRBV29-1
j_gene: TRBJ1-2
abundance: few
d_gene: -

CDR3aa: CASSHGDQETQYF
CDR3nt: TGTGCCAGCAGCCACGGGGACCAAGAGACCCAGTACTTC
len: 13
v_gene: TRBV6-5
j_gene: TRBJ2-5
abundance: -
d_gene: -

CDR3aa: CSVQGGAGETQFF
CDR3nt: TGCAGCGTTCAAGGGGGCGCAGGGGAGACCCAGTTCTTC
len: 13
v_gene: TRBV29-1
j_gene: TRBJ2-1
abundance: -
d_gene: TRBD1

CDR3aa: CASSLFQSSYNSPLHF
CDR3nt: TGTGCCAGCAGCTTGTTCCAGAGCTCCTATAATTCACCCCTCCACTTT
len: 16
v_gene: TRBV5-5
j_gene: TRBJ1-6
abundance: few
d_gene: -

CDR3aa: CAWSRGDGTQYF
CDR3nt: TGTGCCTGGAGTCGGGGGGACGGGACCCAGTACTTC
len: 12
v_gene: TRBV30
j_gene: TRBJ2-5
abundance: -
d_gene: TRBD2

CDR3aa: CASSSGTGSIPQHF
CDR3nt: TGCGCCAGCAGCTCCGGGACAGGGAGTATTCCCCAGCATTTT
len: 14
v_gene: TRBV4-1
j_gene: TRBJ1-5
abundance: few
d_gene: TRBD1

CDR3aa: CASNPDTGINSPLHF
CDR3nt: TGTGCCAGCAACCCCGACACAGGGATTAATTCACCCCTCCACTTT
len: 15
v_gene: TRBV6-5
j_gene: TRBJ1-6
abundance: -
d_gene: -

CDR3aa: CSAYRSSGGYQETQYF
CDR3nt: TGCAGTGCTTACCGATCTAGCGGGGGATACCAAGAGACCCAGTACTTC
len: 16
v_gene: TRBV20-1
j_gene: TRBJ2-5
abundance: -
d_gene: TRBD2

CDR3aa: CASSFWDWEGYEQYF
CDR3nt: TGTGCCAGCAGTTTCTGGGACTGGGAGGGCTACGAGCAGTACTTC
len: 15
v_gene: TRBV12-3/TRBV12-4
j_gene: TRBJ2-7
abundance: -
d_gene: TRBD2

CDR3aa: CVSSSQGKITEAFF
CDR3nt: TGCGTCAGCAGCTCACAGGGAAAGATAACTGAAGCTTTCTTT
len: 14
v_gene: TRBV5-1
j_gene: TRBJ1-1
abundance: -
d_gene: -

CDR3aa: CASRFRPGVDTDTQYF
CDR3nt: TGCGCCAGCAGATTTCGGCCAGGGGTAGACACAGATACGCAGTATTTT
len: 16
v_gene: TRBV5-1
j_gene: TRBJ2-3
abundance: once
d_gene: -

CDR3aa: CASSPPTLGNEQFF
CDR3nt: TGTGCCAGCAGCCCTCCGACCCTCGGCAATGAGCAGTTCTTC
len: 14
v_gene: TRBV6-5
j_gene: TRBJ2-1
abundance: -
d_gene: -

CDR3aa: CSVEWQGHNEQFF
CDR3nt: TGCAGCGTTGAATGGCAGGGCCACAATGAGCAGTTCTTC
len: 13
v_gene: TRBV29-1
j_gene: TRBJ2-1
abundance: -
d_gene: -

CDR3aa: CASSLQSTGGQGEKLFF
CDR3nt: TGTGCCAGCAGTTTGCAGTCAACGGGGGGGCAAGGAGAAAAACTGTTTTTT
len: 17
v_gene: TRBV12-3/TRBV12-4
j_gene: TRBJ1-4
abundance: -
d_gene: -

CDR3aa: CSAPPGGGGGNQPQHF
CDR3nt: TGCAGTGCTCCCCCCGGTGGGGGGGGCGGCAATCAGCCCCAGCATTTT
len: 16
v_gene: TRBV20-1
j_gene: TRBJ1-5
abundance: -
d_gene: -

CDR3aa: CSARVEGSGSTGELFF
CDR3nt: TGCAGTGCTAGAGTGGAGGGTAGCGGGAGCACCGGGGAGCTGTTTTTT
len: 16
v_gene: TRBV20-1
j_gene: TRBJ2-2
abundance: few
d_gene: TRBD2

CDR3aa: CATSDSGPGETQYF
CDR3nt: TGTGCCACCAGTGATTCCGGACCTGGGGAGACCCAGTACTTC
len: 14
v_gene: TRBV24-1
j_gene: TRBJ2-5
abundance: few
d_gene: -

CDR3aa: CASSQPQGGVYEQYF
CDR3nt: TGCGCCAGCAGCCAGCCACAGGGAGGGGTCTACGAGCAGTACTTC
len: 15
v_gene: TRBV4-1
j_gene: TRBJ2-7
abundance: -
d_gene: -

CDR3aa: CSARGAMEGQPQHF
CDR3nt: TGCAGTGCCCGTGGGGCCATGGAGGGTCAGCCCCAGCATTTT
len: 14
v_gene: TRBV20-1
j_gene: TRBJ1-5
abundance: few
d_gene: -

CDR3aa: CASSPLGLENEQFF
CDR3nt: TGTGCCAGCAGCCCCCTTGGGTTGGAAAATGAGCAGTTCTTC
len: 14
v_gene: TRBV3-1
j_gene: TRBJ2-1
abundance: -
d_gene: -

CDR3aa: CASSPGGVNTEAFF
CDR3nt: TGTGCCAGCAGCCCCGGAGGGGTGAACACTGAAGCTTTCTTT
len: 14
v_gene: TRBV14
j_gene: TRBJ1-1
abundance: -
d_gene: -

CDR3aa: CSATGTGGPDTQYF
CDR3nt: TGCAGTGCAACCGGGACAGGGGGCCCAGATACGCAGTATTTT
len: 14
v_gene: TRBV20-1
j_gene: TRBJ2-3
abundance: -
d_gene: TRBD1

CDR3aa: CSVAQGAPGQPQHF
CDR3nt: TGCAGCGTGGCACAGGGGGCGCCCGGTCAGCCCCAGCATTTT
len: 14
v_gene: TRBV29-1
j_gene: TRBJ1-5
abundance: -
d_gene: TRBD1

CDR3aa: CASGLAFQAGNTEAFF
CDR3nt: TGTGCTAGTGGTTTGGCGTTTCAGGCAGGGAATACTGAAGCTTTCTTT
len: 16
v_gene: TRBV12-5
j_gene: TRBJ1-1
abundance: -
d_gene: -

CDR3aa: CSARAIAGDSYEQYF
CDR3nt: TGCAGTGCTAGAGCCATAGCGGGGGACTCCTACGAGCAGTACTTC
len: 15
v_gene: TRBV20-1
j_gene: TRBJ2-7
abundance: few
d_gene: TRBD2

CDR3aa: CSAFYYWGATDTQYF
CDR3nt: TGCAGTGCTTTTTATTATTGGGGGGCGACAGATACGCAGTATTTT
len: 15
v_gene: TRBV20-1
j_gene: TRBJ2-3
abundance: -
d_gene: -

CDR3aa: CATSDYDGAFF
CDR3nt: TGTGCCACCAGTGACTACGACGGGGCTTTCTTT
len: 11
v_gene: TRBV24-1
j_gene: TRBJ1-1
abundance: -
d_gene: -

CDR3aa: CASSQDVLRSITYKQYF
CDR3nt: TGTGCCAGCAGCCAAGATGTACTGCGGTCAATCACCTACAAGCAGTACTTC
len: 17
v_gene: TRBV4-2
j_gene: TRBJ2-7
abundance: -
d_gene: -

CDR3aa: CASRVQNTEAFF
CDR3nt: TGTGCCAGCAGGGTACAGAACACTGAAGCTTTCTTT
len: 12
v_gene: TRBV6-5
j_gene: TRBJ1-1
abundance: -
d_gene: -

CDR3aa: CASSRDSLDTEAFF
CDR3nt: TGTGCCAGCAGTCGGGACAGTTTGGACACTGAAGCTTTCTTT
len: 14
v_gene: TRBV25-1
j_gene: TRBJ1-1
abundance: -
d_gene: TRBD1